This entry lists 28 T cell receptor beta chains sequenced from one sample in a study of CD8 T cells in ankylosing spondylitis (dated by TCRdb to between 2016 and 2019). Library construction relied on 5' RACE. Sequencing took place on an Illumina HiSeq 2500. Clones were called with MiXCR by TCRdb after fastp trimmed the public reads at Q25, and only in-frame beta chains were retained. Identical CDR3 protein sequences are pooled into one entry, listed with their most common genes and DNA. The sample table shows 250,000 to 350,000 distinct CDR3 sequences, and less than 25% are seen once. The top ten clones comprise about 3.7% of the sample. Sequencing used blood, either unsorted or a sorted T cell fraction (not recorded which). Receptors originate from a female donor with ankylosing spondylitis or in good health (not recorded which).

Worth noting for this clonotype: A much larger clone sits a single nucleotide away, making a read error possible. The CDR3 protein is CASIIRDRGRDTQYF. CDR3 DNA sequence: TGTGCCAGCATCATAAGGGACAGGGGGAGAGATACGCAGTATTTT. V usage is TRBV7-8 and J usage is TRBJ2-3, with 11 bases lining up with TRBD1. The CDR3 covers 15 residues. J was trimmed by 5 bases and V by 7 bases; bases with no gene match: 8. The V gene's germline CDR1 is SGHVS and CDR2 FQNEAQ.

This chain joins TRBV20-1 and TRBJ2-7, with D tentatively TRBD1 or TRBD2 (5 bases each). V lost 5 bases, J lost 3 bases, and 11 bases lay in between. The CDR3 contains 12 residues. Per germline, CDR1 DFQATT and CDR2 SNEGSKA (reference sequence). The CDR3 DNA follows: TGCAGTGCTGCCGGGACCGACTACGAGCAGTACTTC. This gives the protein CSAAGTDYEQYF.

The J gene is TRBJ2-7, the V gene TRBV6-5; 7 positions match TRBD2. V lost 2 bases and J lost 2; bases outside the gene matches: 12. The germline V gene has CDR1 MNHEY and CDR2 SVGAGI. CDR3 size: 17 residues. CDR3 residues: CASSYVGGGISPYEQYF. CDR3 in DNA: TGTGCCAGCAGTTACGTTGGGGGGGGAATTTCTCCCTACGAGCAGTACTTC.

This clonotype has a handful of counts. The V gene is TRBV10-3, the J gene TRBJ1-1; 7 positions match TRBD1. The junction had 2 bases not matched to a gene; V was cut back by 0 bases and J by 10 bases. Germline assignment: CDR1 ENHRY and CDR2 SYGVKD. The CDR3 has 12 amino acids. The CDR3 nucleotides read TGTGCCATCAGTGAGTCGACAGGGCTAGCTTTCTTT. This sequence encodes CAISESTGLAFF.

A remark on this clonotype: This may arise from a read error, as a much more abundant clone is one base away. The chain combines TRBV5-1 with TRBJ2-3; 10 bases agree with TRBD2. The junction had 8 bases not matched to a gene; V was cut back by 1 base and J by 6 bases. This CDR3 region has 16 residues. CDR1 and CDR2 (germline): SGHRS, YFSETQ. The CDR3 coding sequence is TGCGCCAGCAGCTTGCAGGGCCTAGCGGGAGTGGATACGCAGTATTTT. Encoded protein: CASSLQGLAGVDTQYF.

Many counts were recorded for this clonotype. V gene TRBV29-1 combines with J gene TRBJ1-2, with 7 bases lining up with TRBD1. V was pared by 5 bases and J by 4 bases, with 13 bases of the junction left unmatched. The CDR3 is 15 residues long. Germline assignment: CDR1 SQVTM and CDR2 ANQGSEA. For the CDR3, the DNA is TGCAGCGTTTCGCTTAATACGGGACAGCTCTATGGCTACACCTTC. It encodes CSVSLNTGQLYGYTF.

This sequence joins TRBV18 and TRBJ2-7, with 8 bases that match TRBD1. With V trimmed by 5 bases and J by 5 bases, 8 bases remained unmatched. The CDR3 loop spans 14 amino acids. Germline V gives CDR1 KGHSH, CDR2 LQKENI. This CDR3 reads CASSNGQGGDEQYF. CDR3 bases: TGTGCCAGCTCAAACGGACAGGGCGGCGACGAGCAGTACTTC. Together with reference TRBV18 and TRBJ2-7, the CDR3 gives the full variable domain: NAGVMQNPRHLVRRRGQEARLRCSPMKGHSHVYWYRQLPEEGLKFMVYLQKENIIDESGMPKERFSAEFPKEGPSILRIQQVVRGDSAAYFCASSNGQGGDEQYFGPGTRLTVT.

The genes are TRBV24-1 and TRBJ2-1, with D unresolved. Per the germline V gene, CDR1 is KGHDR and CDR2 is SFDVKD. The V gene lost 5 bases and the J gene lost 4 bases, with 14 bases spanning the gap. CDR3 length: 15 residues. The chain's CDR3 is CATSGNGLGYNEQFF. CDR3 DNA: TGTGCCACCAGTGGGAACGGGCTCGGATACAATGAGCAGTTCTTC.

This clonotype was seen a few times. The chain employs TRBV7-3 and TRBJ2-3; D call uncertain. The CDR3 runs to 14 residues. V lost 2 bases and J lost 2, with 8 bases in between. From germline, CDR1 is SGHTA and CDR2 FQGTGA. The CDR3 DNA sequence: TGTGCCAGCAGCTTAGTGGCCGACACAGATACGCAGTATTTT. Its protein is CASSLVADTDTQYF.

This clonotype was detected only a few times. The chain recombines TRBV24-1 with TRBJ2-7; 8 bases align to TRBD1. CDR1 KGHDR and CDR2 SFDVKD come from the germline V gene. This CDR3 comprises 15 residues. The J segment lost 4 bases and the V segment lost 4 bases, leaving 8 bases of the junction unmatched. The chain's CDR3 is CATSDPGQGFYEQYF. For the CDR3, the DNA is TGTGCCACCAGTGACCCAGGACAGGGCTTTTACGAGCAGTACTTC.

The V call is TRBV7-2, the J call TRBJ2-3; D remains unclear. Germline V lookup: CDR1 SGHTA, CDR2 FQGNSA. The V gene lost 7 bases and the J gene lost 5 bases, with 22 bases spanning the gap. This CDR3 has 16 amino acids. This chain's CDR3 is CASIKTRSRSVDTQYF. Written as DNA, the CDR3 is TGTGCCAGCATCAAAACCCGGTCTCGGTCGGTAGATACGCAGTATTTT.

V gene TRBV7-2 combines with J gene TRBJ2-1; 9 bases are shared with TRBD2. The length of the CDR3 is 15 residues. V dropped 1 base and J dropped 9; count of bases not matched to a gene: 7. Germline V lookup: CDR1 SGHTA, CDR2 FQGNSA. Here the CDR3 reads CASSLVAGVGGEQFF. CDR3 in DNA: TGTGCCAGCAGCTTAGTAGCGGGAGTCGGAGGTGAGCAGTTCTTC.

The chain joins TRBV7-9 to TRBJ2-6, with D possibly TRBD1 on 5 matching bases. This CDR3 has 17 residues. Trimming took 5 bases from V and 0 from J, leaving 14 bases between them. CDR1 is SEHNR and CDR2 is FQNEAQ in the germline V gene (reference sequence). The CDR3 loop reads CASSPYTGVSGANVLTF. In nucleotides, the CDR3 is TGTGCCAGCAGCCCGTACACAGGCGTCTCTGGGGCCAACGTCCTGACTTTC. The full variable domain, in which reference TRBV7-9 and TRBJ2-6 provide the parts outside the CDR3, is DTGVSQNPRHKITKRGQNVTFRCDPISEHNRLYWYRQTLGQGPEFLTYFQNEAQLEKSRLLSDRFSAERPKGSFSTLEIQRTEQGDSAMYLCASSPYTGVSGANVLTFGAGSRLTVL.

This clonotype was seen ten or more times. The J gene is TRBJ2-5, the V gene TRBV29-1, with D perhaps matching TRBD1 or TRBD2 (5 bases each). Germline values: CDR1 SQVTM, CDR2 ANQGSEA. This CDR3 region has 15 residues. The V end lost 3 bases, the J end lost 5 bases, and 19 bases lay between the germline ends. CDR3 residues: CSVEGVDSSWETQYF. DNA of the CDR3: TGCAGCGTTGAGGGGGTTGACAGCTCTTGGGAGACCCAGTACTTC.

V is TRBV4-3 and J is TRBJ2-2; D unclear. Trimming left V 0 bases short and J 5 bases short, with 7 bases between. Germline V gene sequence: CDR1 LGHNA, CDR2 YSLEER. CDR3 length equals 14 residues. The CDR3 coding sequence is TGCGCCAGCAGCCAAGAAGAACATACCGGGGAGCTGTTTTTT. This gives the protein CASSQEEHTGELFF.

This clonotype was recorded a few times. This rearrangement joins TRBV10-3 to TRBJ1-2; the D is unclear. Deletions cut 11 bases from V and 3 bases from J, with 13 bases between. Germline V lookup: CDR1 ENHRY, CDR2 SYGVKD. The CDR3 runs 12 residues. CDR3 DNA: TGTGCCTCACAATTAGCGGACTATGGCTACACCTTC. Protein: CASQLADYGYTF.

This clonotype was seen a few times. This chain links TRBV12-3 or TRBV12-4 with TRBJ1-1, with D tentatively TRBD1 (5 bases). V gave up 4 bases and J gave up 5 bases, with 14 bases separating them. This CDR3 contains 14 residues. The chain's CDR3 is CASSWDSLGTEAFF. In DNA, the CDR3 is TGTGCCAGCAGTTGGGACTCTCTGGGGACTGAAGCTTTCTTT.

CDR3 sequence reads: CASSYGLESGEQYF. CDR3 nucleotide sequence: TGTGCCAGCAGTTACGGACTAGAGTCAGGCGAGCAGTACTTC. The chain employs TRBV6-5 and TRBJ2-7, with 7 bases matching TRBD2. The CDR3 runs to 14 residues. The germline CDR1 and CDR2 sequences are MNHEY and SVGAGI. The ends lost 2 bases at V and 6 bases at J; junction bases unmatched: 7.

This clonotype was seen repeatedly, ten times or more. The J gene is TRBJ1-2, the V gene TRBV29-1, with TRBD1 matching 7 bases. CDR1 and CDR2 (germline): SQVTM, ANQGSEA. Trimming at V came to 0 bases and at J to 2 bases, leaving 3 bases not matched to a gene. The CDR3 has 14 amino acids. CDR3 DNA sequence: TGCAGCGTTGAAGACCGGGACAGCAACTATGGCTACACCTTC. It translates to CSVEDRDSNYGYTF. The whole variable domain, remainder taken from reference TRBV29-1 and TRBJ1-2, is SAVISQKPSRDICQRGTSLTIQCQVDSQVTMMFWYRQQPGQSLTLIATANQGSEATYESGFVIDKFPISRPNLTFSTLTVSNMSPEDSSIYLCSVEDRDSNYGYTFGSGTRLTVV.

This clonotype was observed a few times. V gene TRBV7-2 combines with J gene TRBJ2-3; perhaps TRBD1 as D (5 bases). CDR3 length: 15 amino acids. Germline V gene sequence: CDR1 SGHTA, CDR2 FQGNSA. The V and J ends lost 7 bases and 5 bases respectively, with 19 bases between them. The CDR3 region has the DNA TGTGCCAGCACCCTGTTTGGGCAGGGTGGAGATACGCAGTATTTT. Translating it yields CASTLFGQGGDTQYF.

This chain joins TRBV20-1 and TRBJ1-1, with D hard to call. Germline lookup yields CDR1 DFQATT and CDR2 SNEGSKA (reference sequence). V gave up 6 bases and J gave up 0 bases, with 11 bases separating them. CDR3 length: 13 amino acids. CDR3 DNA: TGCAGTGCCGCCTTAGTAGTGAACACTGAAGCTTTCTTT. It specifies CSAALVVNTEAFF.

V gene TRBV24-1 combines with J gene TRBJ2-1; TRBD2 is a possible D gene (5 bases). The CDR3 is 16 residues long. The germline V gene encodes CDR1 KGHDR and CDR2 SFDVKD. The V end was cut by 1 base, the J end by 6 bases, with 15 bases between. The CDR3 reads CATSDFKGALSNEQFF. The CDR3 nucleotides are TGTGCCACCAGTGATTTCAAGGGAGCCCTATCCAATGAGCAGTTCTTC.

This clonotype appeared a single time. The V and J genes are TRBV28 and TRBJ2-1; a possible D gene is TRBD2 (6 bases). There are 15 residues in the CDR3. Germline CDR1 reads MDHEN; CDR2 reads SYDVKM. The V end lost 8 bases, the J end lost 0 bases, and 14 bases lay between the germline ends. The CDR3: CASRTGTPSYNEQFF. The CDR3 region has the DNA TGTGCCAGCCGAACCGGGACTCCCTCCTACAATGAGCAGTTCTTC.

CDR3 in amino acids: CSADSQGRNEQFF. For the CDR3, the DNA is TGCAGTGCCGACTCGCAGGGGCGGAATGAGCAGTTCTTC. The chain couples TRBV20-1 to TRBJ2-1; perhaps TRBD1 as D (6 bases). Germline V gene lookup returns CDR1 DFQATT and CDR2 SNEGSKA (reference sequence). The CDR3 is 13 amino acids. Trimming removed 6 bases from V and 7 bases from J, with 16 bases in between.

This clonotype has more than one count but fewer than ten. The rearrangement joins TRBV12-3 or TRBV12-4 to TRBJ2-5; no definite D call. This CDR3 comprises 13 residues. V lost 4 bases and J 4 bases, leaving 10 bases between the germline ends. The CDR3 sequence: CASSSGTPETQYF. The CDR3 DNA sequence: TGTGCCAGCAGTTCTGGAACCCCAGAGACCCAGTACTTC.

There are many counts of this clonotype. The chain carries TRBV6-2 or TRBV6-3 and TRBJ2-5; no reliable D call. From germline, CDR1 is MNHEY and CDR2 SVGEGT. Trimming removed 6 bases at V and 4 bases at J, with 6 bases between. CDR3 length: 11 amino acids. CDR3 loop: CASSRRETQYF. The CDR3 DNA follows: TGTGCCAGCAGCCGCCGAGAGACCCAGTACTTC.

The chain links TRBV6-2 or TRBV6-3 to TRBJ2-7; D is unresolved. The germline V and J ends were trimmed by 6 bases and 4 bases, with 10 bases remaining between them. The CDR3 length is 12 residues. Looked up from germline, CDR1 is MNHEY and CDR2 is SVGEGT. As DNA, the CDR3 is TGTGCCAGCAGAATAACAACGTACGAGCAGTACTTC. This codes for CASRITTYEQYF.

This clonotype was seen ten or more times. J is TRBJ2-4 and V is TRBV20-1; D may match TRBD1 or TRBD2 (5 bases each). The germline V gene encodes CDR1 DFQATT and CDR2 SNEGSKA (reference sequence). CDR3 size: 15 residues. Trimming removed 1 base at V and 3 bases at J, with 13 bases between. In DNA, the CDR3 is TGCAGTGCTAGAGCTCCGGGACGGTACAAAAACATTCAGTACTTC. This sequence encodes CSARAPGRYKNIQYF.